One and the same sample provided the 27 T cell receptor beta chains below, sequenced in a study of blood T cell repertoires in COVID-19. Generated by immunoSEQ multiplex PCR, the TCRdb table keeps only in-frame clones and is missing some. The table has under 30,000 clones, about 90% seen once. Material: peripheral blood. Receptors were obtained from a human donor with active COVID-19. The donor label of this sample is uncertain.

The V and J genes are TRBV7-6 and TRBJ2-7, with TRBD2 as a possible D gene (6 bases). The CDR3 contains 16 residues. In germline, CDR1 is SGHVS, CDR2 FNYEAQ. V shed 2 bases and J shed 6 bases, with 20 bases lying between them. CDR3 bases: TGTGCCAGCAGCTTATGGTCCGCGGGGCAAACCGGCGAGCAGTACTTC. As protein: CASSLWSAGQTGEQYF.

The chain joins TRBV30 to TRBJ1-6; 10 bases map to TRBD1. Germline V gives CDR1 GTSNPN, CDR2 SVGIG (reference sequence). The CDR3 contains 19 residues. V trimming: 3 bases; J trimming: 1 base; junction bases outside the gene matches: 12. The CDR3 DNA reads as TGTGCCTGGAGCACTGGACAGGGGGAGTTTGTATCCTATAATTCACCCCTCCACTTT. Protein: CAWSTGQGEFVSYNSPLHF.

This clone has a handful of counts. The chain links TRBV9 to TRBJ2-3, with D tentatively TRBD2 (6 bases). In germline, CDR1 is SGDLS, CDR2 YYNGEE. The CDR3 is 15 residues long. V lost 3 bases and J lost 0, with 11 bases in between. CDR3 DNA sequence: TGTGCCAGCAGCGAGGGACTTGCTAGCACAGATACGCAGTATTTT. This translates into CASSEGLASTDTQYF.

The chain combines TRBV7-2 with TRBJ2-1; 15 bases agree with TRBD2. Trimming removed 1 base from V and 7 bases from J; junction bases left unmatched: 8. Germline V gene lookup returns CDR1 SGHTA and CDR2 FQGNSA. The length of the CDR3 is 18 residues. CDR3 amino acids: CASSLEGTSGRFKNEQFF. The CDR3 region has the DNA TGTGCCAGCAGCTTAGAGGGGACTAGCGGGAGGTTTAAGAATGAGCAGTTCTTC.

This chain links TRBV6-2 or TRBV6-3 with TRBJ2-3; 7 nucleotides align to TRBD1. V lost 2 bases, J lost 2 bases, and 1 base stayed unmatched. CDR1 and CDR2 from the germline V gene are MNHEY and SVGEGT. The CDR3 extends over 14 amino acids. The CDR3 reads CASSYGTATDTQYF. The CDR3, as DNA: TGTGCCAGCAGTTACGGGACAGCCACAGATACGCAGTATTTT.

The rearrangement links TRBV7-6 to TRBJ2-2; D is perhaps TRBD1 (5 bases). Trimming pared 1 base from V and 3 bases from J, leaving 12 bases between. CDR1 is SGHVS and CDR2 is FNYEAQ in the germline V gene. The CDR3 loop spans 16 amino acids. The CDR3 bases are TGTGCCAGCAGCTTAGTTTTGGGCAGGGACACCGGGGAGCTGTTTTTT. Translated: CASSLVLGRDTGELFF.

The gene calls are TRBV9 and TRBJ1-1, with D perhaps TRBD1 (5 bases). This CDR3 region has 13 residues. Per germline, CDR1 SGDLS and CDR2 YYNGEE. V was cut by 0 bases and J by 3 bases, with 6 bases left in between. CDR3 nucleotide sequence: TGTGCCAGCAGCGTAGGACAGCACACTGAAGCTTTCTTT. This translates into CASSVGQHTEAFF.

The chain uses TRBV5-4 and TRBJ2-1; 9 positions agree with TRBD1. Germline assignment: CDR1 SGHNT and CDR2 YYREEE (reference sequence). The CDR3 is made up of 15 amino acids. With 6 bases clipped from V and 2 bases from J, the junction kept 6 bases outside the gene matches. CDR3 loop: CASTYRQGAYNEQFF. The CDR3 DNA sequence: TGTGCCAGCACCTATCGACAGGGGGCCTACAATGAGCAGTTCTTC.

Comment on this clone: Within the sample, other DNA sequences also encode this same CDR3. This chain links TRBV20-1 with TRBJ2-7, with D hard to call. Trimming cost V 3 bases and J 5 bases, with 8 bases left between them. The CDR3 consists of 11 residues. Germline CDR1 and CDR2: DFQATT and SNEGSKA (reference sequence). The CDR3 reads CSASSGHEQYF. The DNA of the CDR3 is TGCAGTGCTAGTAGTGGCCACGAGCAGTACTTC.

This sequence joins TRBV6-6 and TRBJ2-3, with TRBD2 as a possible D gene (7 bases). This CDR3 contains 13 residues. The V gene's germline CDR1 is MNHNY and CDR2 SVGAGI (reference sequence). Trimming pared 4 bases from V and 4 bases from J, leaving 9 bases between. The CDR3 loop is CASSWEGADTQYF. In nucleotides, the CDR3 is TGTGCCAGCAGTTGGGAGGGGGCAGATACGCAGTATTTT.

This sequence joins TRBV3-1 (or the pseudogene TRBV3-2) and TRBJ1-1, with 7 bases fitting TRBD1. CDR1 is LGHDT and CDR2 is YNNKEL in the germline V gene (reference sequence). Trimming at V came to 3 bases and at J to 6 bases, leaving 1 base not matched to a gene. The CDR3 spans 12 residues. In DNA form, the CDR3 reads TGTGCCAGCAGCCAGACAGGGTCTGAAGCTTTCTTT. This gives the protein CASSQTGSEAFF.

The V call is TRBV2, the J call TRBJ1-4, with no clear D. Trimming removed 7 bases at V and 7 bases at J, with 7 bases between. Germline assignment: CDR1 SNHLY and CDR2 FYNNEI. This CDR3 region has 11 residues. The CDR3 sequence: CASIFVEKLFF. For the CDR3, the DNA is TGTGCCAGCATATTCGTTGAAAAACTGTTTTTT. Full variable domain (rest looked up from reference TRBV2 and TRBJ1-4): EPEVTQTPSHQVTQMGQEVILRCVPISNHLYFYWYRQILGQKVEFLVSFYNNEISEKSEIFDDQFSVERPDGSNFTLKIRSTKLEDSAMYFCASIFVEKLFFGSGTQLSVL.

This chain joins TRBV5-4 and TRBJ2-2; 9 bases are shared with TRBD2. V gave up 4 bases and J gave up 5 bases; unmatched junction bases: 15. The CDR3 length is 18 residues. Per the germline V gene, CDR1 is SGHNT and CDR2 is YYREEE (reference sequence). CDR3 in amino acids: CASSQGLAGPGRTGELFF. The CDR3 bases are TGTGCCAGCAGCCAGGGGCTAGCGGGACCCGGGAGGACCGGGGAGCTGTTTTTT.

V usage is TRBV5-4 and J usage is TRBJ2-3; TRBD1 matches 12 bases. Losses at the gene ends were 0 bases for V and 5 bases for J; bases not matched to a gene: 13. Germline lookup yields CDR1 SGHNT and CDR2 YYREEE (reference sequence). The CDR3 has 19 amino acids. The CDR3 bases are TGTGCCAGCAGCTTGGGGAATTCCGGGACAGGGGGCTTGGGAGATACGCAGTATTTT. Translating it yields CASSLGNSGTGGLGDTQYF.

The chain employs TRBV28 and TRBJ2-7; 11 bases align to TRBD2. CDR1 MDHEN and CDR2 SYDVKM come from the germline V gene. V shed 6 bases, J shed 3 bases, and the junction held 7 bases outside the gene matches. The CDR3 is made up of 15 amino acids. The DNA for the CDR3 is TGTGCCAGCAGGCCTACTAGCGGGAGTGGCTACGAGCAGTACTTC. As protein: CASRPTSGSGYEQYF.

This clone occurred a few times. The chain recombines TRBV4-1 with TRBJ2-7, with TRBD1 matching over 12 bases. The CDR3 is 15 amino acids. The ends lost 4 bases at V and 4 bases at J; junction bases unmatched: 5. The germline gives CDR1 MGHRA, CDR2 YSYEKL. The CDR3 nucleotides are TGCGCCAGCAGCCCGGGACAGGGGGCGCGTTACGAGCAGTACTTC. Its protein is CASSPGQGARYEQYF.

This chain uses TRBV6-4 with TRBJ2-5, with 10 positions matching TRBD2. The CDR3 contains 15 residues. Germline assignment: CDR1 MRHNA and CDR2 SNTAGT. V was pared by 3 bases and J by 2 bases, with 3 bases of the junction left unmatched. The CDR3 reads CASSEEREGQETQYF. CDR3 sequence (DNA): TGTGCCAGCAGTGAAGAGCGGGAGGGGCAAGAGACCCAGTACTTC.

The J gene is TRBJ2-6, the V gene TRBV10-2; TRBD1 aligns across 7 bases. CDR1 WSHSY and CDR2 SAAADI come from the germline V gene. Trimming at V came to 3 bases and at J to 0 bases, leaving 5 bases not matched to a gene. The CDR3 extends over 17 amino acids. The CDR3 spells CASSDISGGSGANVLTF. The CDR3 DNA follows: TGCGCCAGCAGTGATATATCAGGGGGCTCTGGGGCCAACGTCCTGACTTTC.

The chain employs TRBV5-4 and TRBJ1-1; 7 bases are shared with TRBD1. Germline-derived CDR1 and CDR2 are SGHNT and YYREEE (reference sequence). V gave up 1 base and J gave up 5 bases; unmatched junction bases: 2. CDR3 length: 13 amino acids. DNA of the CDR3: TGTGCCAGCAGCTTGCCAGGGGGGACTGAAGCTTTCTTT. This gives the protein CASSLPGGTEAFF.

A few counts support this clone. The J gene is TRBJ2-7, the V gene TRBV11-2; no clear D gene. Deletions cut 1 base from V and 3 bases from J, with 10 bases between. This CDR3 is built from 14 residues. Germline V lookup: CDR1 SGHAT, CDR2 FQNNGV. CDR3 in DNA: TGTGCCAGCAGCTTAGGCCCTAGAGGCTACGAGCAGTACTTC. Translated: CASSLGPRGYEQYF.

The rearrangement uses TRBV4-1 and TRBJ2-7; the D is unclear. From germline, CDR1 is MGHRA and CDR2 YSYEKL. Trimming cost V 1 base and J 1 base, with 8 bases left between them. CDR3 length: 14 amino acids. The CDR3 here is CASSQVAESYEQYF. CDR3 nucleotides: TGCGCCAGCAGCCAAGTGGCAGAATCCTACGAGCAGTACTTC.

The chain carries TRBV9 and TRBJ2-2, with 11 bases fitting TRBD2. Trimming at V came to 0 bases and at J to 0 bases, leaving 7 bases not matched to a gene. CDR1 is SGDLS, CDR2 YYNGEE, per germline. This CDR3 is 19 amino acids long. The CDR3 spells CASSVVPLGLAANTGELFF. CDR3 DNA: TGTGCCAGCAGCGTAGTTCCCCTGGGACTAGCGGCGAACACCGGGGAGCTGTTTTTT. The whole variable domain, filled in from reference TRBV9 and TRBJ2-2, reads DSGVTQTPKHLITATGQRVTLRCSPRSGDLSVYWYQQSLDQGLQFLIQYYNGEERAKGNILERFSAQQFPDLHSELNLSSLELGDSALYFCASSVVPLGLAANTGELFFGEGSRLTVL.

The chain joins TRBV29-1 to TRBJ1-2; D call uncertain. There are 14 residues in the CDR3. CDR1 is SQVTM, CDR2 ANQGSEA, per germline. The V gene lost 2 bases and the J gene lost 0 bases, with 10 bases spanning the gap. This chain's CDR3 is CSVERQASNYGYTF. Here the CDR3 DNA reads TGCAGCGTTGAAAGGCAGGCATCTAACTATGGCTACACCTTC.

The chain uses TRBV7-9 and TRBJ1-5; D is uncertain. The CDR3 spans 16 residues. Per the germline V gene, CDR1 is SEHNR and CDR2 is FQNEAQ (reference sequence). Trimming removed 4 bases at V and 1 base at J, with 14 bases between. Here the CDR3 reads CASSSTNPGSNQPQHF. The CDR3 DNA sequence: TGTGCCAGCAGCTCGACAAACCCGGGGAGCAATCAGCCCCAGCATTTT.

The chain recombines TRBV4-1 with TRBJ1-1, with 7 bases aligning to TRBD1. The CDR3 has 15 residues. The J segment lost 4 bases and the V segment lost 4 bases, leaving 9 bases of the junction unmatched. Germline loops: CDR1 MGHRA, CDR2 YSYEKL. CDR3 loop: CASSPFGTVGTEAFF. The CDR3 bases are TGCGCCAGCAGCCCGTTCGGGACAGTTGGCACTGAAGCTTTCTTT.

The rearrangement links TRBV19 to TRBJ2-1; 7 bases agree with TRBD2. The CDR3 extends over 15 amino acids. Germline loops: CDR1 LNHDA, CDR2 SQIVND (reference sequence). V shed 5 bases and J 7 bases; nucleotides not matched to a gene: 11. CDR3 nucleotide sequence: TGTGCCAGTAGTCCTCTGGGGGGAGGGCTTAATGAGCAGTTCTTC. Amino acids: CASSPLGGGLNEQFF.

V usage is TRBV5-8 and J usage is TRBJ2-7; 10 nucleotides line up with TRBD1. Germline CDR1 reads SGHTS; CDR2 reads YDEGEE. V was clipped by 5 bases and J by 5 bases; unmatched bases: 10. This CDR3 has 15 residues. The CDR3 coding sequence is TGTGCCAGCAGTCGCGACAGGGGGCTCAGGAACGAGCAGTACTTC. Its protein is CASSRDRGLRNEQYF.